A selection of T cell receptor beta chains follows, all from one sample in a study of CD8 T cells in ankylosing spondylitis. TCRdb re-derived calls from the 5' RACE reads in MiXCR, one entry per CDR3 protein. The top ten hold 7.8% of the sample, which has about 280,000 distinct CDR3 sequences, 15% to 25% seen once. The sample comprised blood, either unsorted or a sorted T cell fraction (not recorded which). These TCRs come from a male donor with ankylosing spondylitis or in good health (not recorded which). Both conserved end residues are trimmed from each CDR3.

v_call: TRBV30; j_call: TRBJ2-5; cdr3_aa: ASQSASEETQY
v_call: TRBV7-2; j_call: TRBJ2-1; cdr3_aa: ASSLARASYNEQF
v_call: TRBV20-1; j_call: TRBJ2-1; cdr3_aa: SASRKREGLYNEQF
v_call: TRBV6-1; j_call: TRBJ2-3; cdr3_aa: ASSNARGGQFDTLITDTQY
v_call: TRBV20-1; j_call: TRBJ2-1; cdr3_aa: SALRQRGGNEQF
v_call: TRBV2; j_call: TRBJ2-3; cdr3_aa: ASSDRITDTQY
v_call: TRBV5-1; j_call: TRBJ2-4; cdr3_aa: ASSLDGGVGKNIQY
v_call: TRBV27; j_call: TRBJ1-5; cdr3_aa: ASSLRGQGADQPQH
v_call: TRBV29-1; j_call: TRBJ2-1; cdr3_aa: SVRLDDNEQF
v_call: TRBV5-1; j_call: TRBJ2-2; cdr3_aa: ASSLTSRLSTGELF
v_call: TRBV2; j_call: TRBJ2-1; cdr3_aa: ASSQMQKAAQF
v_call: TRBV12-3/TRBV12-4; j_call: TRBJ2-2; cdr3_aa: ASSPLTSNTGELF
v_call: TRBV4-1; j_call: TRBJ1-4; cdr3_aa: ASRGRTENEKLF
v_call: TRBV5-1; j_call: TRBJ2-2; cdr3_aa: ASSSGLTGELF
v_call: TRBV5-6; j_call: TRBJ2-1; cdr3_aa: ASSSIHRNEQF
v_call: TRBV3-1; j_call: TRBJ2-3; cdr3_aa: ASSQVGGGADTQY